Following are 14 T cell receptor beta chains from one sample sequenced in a study of graft-versus-host responses after intestinal transplantation. Antigens of these TCRs are unknown. TCRdb keeps only in-frame clones here, not all; method: immunoSEQ multiplex PCR. The sample includes under 150,000 clones, approximately 92% seen only once; the top ten take approximately 0.17%. The source was unstimulated CD4+ T cells sorted from spleen or lymph node cells, collected before intestinal transplant. These TCRs come from a human donor who received an intestinal transplant.

The V gene is TRBV6-1, the J gene TRBJ2-3, with D tentatively TRBD1 (6 bases). The V end was cut by 3 bases, the J end by 0 bases, with 10 bases between. CDR3 length equals 15 residues. Per the germline V gene, CDR1 is MNHNS and CDR2 is SASEGT. DNA of the CDR3: TGTGCCAGCAGTGACTGGCAGGGGAGCACAGATACGCAGTATTTT. Amino acid sequence: CASSDWQGSTDTQYF.

The genes are TRBV4-1 and TRBJ1-4; no clear D. This CDR3 comprises 13 residues. V dropped 3 bases and J dropped 4 bases, with 6 bases sitting between them. The germline V gene encodes CDR1 MGHRA and CDR2 YSYEKL. CDR3: CASSQVVNEKLFF. CDR3 DNA sequence: TGCGCCAGCAGCCAGGTGGTTAATGAAAAACTGTTTTTT.

V gene TRBV7-3 combines with J gene TRBJ2-5, with D maybe TRBD2 (6 bases). The CDR3 length is 14 residues. Germline CDR1 reads SGHTA; CDR2 reads FQGTGA. Trimming cost V 5 bases and J 1 base, with 11 bases left between them. The CDR3 region has the DNA TGTGCCAGCAGCCCCACGGGACTCCAAGAGACCCAGTACTTC. It codes for CASSPTGLQETQYF. Together with reference TRBV7-3 and TRBJ2-5, the CDR3 gives the full variable domain: GAGVSQTPSNKVTEKGKYVELRCDPISGHTALYWYRQSLGQGPEFLIYFQGTGAADDSGLPNDRFFAVRPEGSVSTLKIQRTERGDSAVYLCASSPTGLQETQYFGPGTRLLVL.

This rearrangement joins TRBV5-4 to TRBJ2-3, with 12 bases lining up with TRBD2. The CDR3 has 15 residues. V lost 4 bases and J lost 4; bases outside the gene matches: 4. Germline lookup yields CDR1 SGHNT and CDR2 YYREEE (reference sequence). The DNA for the CDR3 is TGTGCCAGCAGCAAGACTAGCGGGGGCGCAGATACGCAGTATTTT. It codes for CASSKTSGGADTQYF.

The V gene is TRBV7-6, the J gene TRBJ2-3; TRBD2 aligns across 11 bases. V shed 5 bases, J shed 2 bases, and the junction held 9 bases outside the gene matches. The CDR3 spans 17 residues. Germline V gene lookup returns CDR1 SGHVS and CDR2 FNYEAQ. CDR3 in amino acids: CASSPGLAVPSTDTQYF. CDR3 DNA: TGTGCCAGCAGCCCGGGACTAGCGGTGCCCTCCACAGATACGCAGTATTTT.

The V and J genes are TRBV25-1 and TRBJ1-2; D call uncertain. V lost 2 bases and J 4 bases, leaving 11 bases between the germline ends. The germline CDR1 and CDR2 sequences are MGHDK and SYGVNS. The CDR3 length is 14 residues. CDR3 sequence (DNA): TGTGCCAGCAGTGAAGGCAGTAAGGGCTATGGCTACACCTTC. This encodes CASSEGSKGYGYTF.

The count of this clone is one. The chain couples TRBV6-1 to TRBJ2-7; 8 bases are shared with TRBD2. Losses at the gene ends were 5 bases for V and 3 bases for J; bases not matched to a gene: 6. This CDR3 is built from 14 residues. Looked up from germline, CDR1 is MNHNS and CDR2 is SASEGT. This CDR3 is CASSLHSGDYEQYF. The CDR3 DNA follows: TGTGCCAGCAGTTTGCATAGCGGGGACTACGAGCAGTACTTC.

The rearrangement uses TRBV30 and TRBJ2-5; no firm D call. The CDR3 extends over 11 amino acids. The germline gives CDR1 GTSNPN, CDR2 SVGIG (reference sequence). V dropped 0 bases and J dropped 5 bases, with 4 bases sitting between them. CDR3 in amino acids: CAWSVYETQYF. CDR3 coding DNA: TGTGCCTGGAGTGTATATGAGACCCAGTACTTC.

The chain has TRBV18 and TRBJ2-7; D may correspond to TRBD1 or TRBD2 (5 bases each). Trimming shortened V by 3 bases and J by 2 bases, and 17 bases separated the two germline ends. The CDR3 totals 16 residues. Germline V gene data show CDR1 as KGHSH and CDR2 as LQKENI. CDR3 sequence (DNA): TGTGCCAGCTCACCCCCCGGGACCGGGCCACCCTACGAGCAGTACTTC. This codes for CASSPPGTGPPYEQYF.

This chain uses TRBV5-6 with TRBJ2-7; D remains unclear. V was clipped by 0 bases and J by 7 bases, with 8 bases between them. This CDR3 region has 12 residues. The germline gives CDR1 SGHDT, CDR2 YYEEEE. CDR3 protein: CASSLVVGEQYF. The DNA for the CDR3 is TGTGCCAGCAGCTTGGTGGTCGGAGAGCAGTACTTC.

V and J are TRBV7-9 and TRBJ2-5; D remains unclear. This CDR3 is 13 amino acids long. Germline values: CDR1 SEHNR, CDR2 FQNEAQ (reference sequence). Between the trimmed V and J ends, which lost 3 bases and 3 bases, there was a span of 8 bases. CDR3 coding DNA: TGTGCCAGCAGCTTTGCATCAGAAGAGACCCAGTACTTC. Translation: CASSFASEETQYF.

The chain carries TRBV10-3 and TRBJ1-4; D might be TRBD1 (5 bases). The V end was cut by 11 bases, the J end by 7 bases, with 17 bases between. The CDR3 is 13 residues long. Germline V CDR1 and CDR2: ENHRY, SYGVKD. DNA for the CDR3: TGTGCCTCAAATTCGGACATGGTTGAAAAACTGTTTTTT. It is translated as CASNSDMVEKLFF.

The chain employs TRBV5-1 and TRBJ1-1; no reliable D call. Germline CDR1 reads SGHRS; CDR2 reads YFSETQ. The germline V and J ends were trimmed by 3 bases and 2 bases, with 8 bases remaining between them. This CDR3 is 13 amino acids long. CDR3 sequence: CASSYTFNTEAFF. In DNA form, the CDR3 reads TGCGCCAGCAGCTACACCTTTAACACTGAAGCTTTCTTT.

This rearrangement joins TRBV7-2 to TRBJ2-1; D tentatively reads TRBD1 or TRBD2 (6 bases each). The V end lost 7 bases, the J end lost 7 bases, and 23 bases lay between the germline ends. CDR3 length equals 16 residues. The germline V gene has CDR1 SGHTA and CDR2 FQGNSA. For the CDR3, the DNA is TGTGCCAGCACCAAGGGAACGGGGGCAGGAATGAATGAGCAGTTCTTC. Its translation: CASTKGTGAGMNEQFF.